This T cell receptor (beta chain) was retrieved from a study of blood T cell repertoires in COVID-19. In the study overall: Samples representing acute and convalescent COVID-19 were sourced from the United States, Italy and Spain.

Assay used: immunoSEQ multiplex PCR; TCRdb lists only in-frame clones, some missing. The table has around 370,000 clones, about 90% seen once. V was clipped by 4 bases and J by 7 bases, with 13 bases between them. CDR1 and CDR2 (germline): SGHTA, FQGNSA. The CDR3 is made up of 13 amino acids. The rearrangement uses TRBV7-2 and TRBJ1-1; D not certain. The sequencing input was peripheral blood. The origin of this receptor is a man aged 18 to 29 with active or convalescent COVID-19. This chain's CDR3 is CASSSVSHSEAFF. The DNA for the CDR3 is TGTGCCAGCAGCTCAGTGTCGCACAGTGAAGCTTTCTTT.